This passage covers 12 T cell receptor beta chains from one sample sequenced in a study of blood T cell repertoires in COVID-19. Clones were read by immunoSEQ multiplex PCR, and TCRdb kept only the in-frame ones, dropping some. The sample carries about 110,000 clones, roughly nine tenths recorded once. The sequencing sample was made of peripheral blood. The source is a human donor in a cohort sampled during active COVID-19.

The rearrangement joins TRBV29-1 to TRBJ2-5; 13 positions agree with TRBD2. The V segment lost 5 bases and the J segment 5 bases; nucleotides outside the gene matches: 5. Germline CDR1 reads SQVTM; CDR2 reads ANQGSEA. This CDR3 contains 14 residues. This CDR3 reads CSVLLAGGQETQYF. CDR3 coding DNA: TGCAGCGTTCTACTAGCGGGGGGGCAGGAGACCCAGTACTTC.

This rearrangement joins TRBV5-1 to TRBJ2-3; weak D call: TRBD2 (7 bases). Trimming shortened V by 3 bases and J by 5 bases, and 16 bases separated the two germline ends. Per the germline V gene, CDR1 is SGHRS and CDR2 is YFSETQ. The length of the CDR3 is 15 residues. CDR3 protein: CASSYAGAGEDTQYF. The CDR3 DNA sequence: TGCGCCAGCAGCTATGCGGGGGCGGGGGAAGATACGCAGTATTTT.

The CDR3 sequence: CASSQTPQGGGYTF. DNA for the CDR3: TGTGCCAGCAGCCAAACTCCACAGGGTGGCGGCTACACCTTC. J is TRBJ1-2 and V is TRBV3-1 (or the pseudogene TRBV3-2); D may be TRBD1 (6 bases). V lost 2 bases and J 8 bases, leaving 15 bases between the germline ends. CDR1 is LGHDT, CDR2 YNNKEL, per germline (reference sequence). The CDR3 covers 14 residues.

A remark on this clone: Germline and junction disagree at one end, which may indicate a read error. This rearrangement joins TRBV6-6 to TRBJ2-3; D perhaps matches TRBD1 (6 bases). The germline V gene has CDR1 MNHNY and CDR2 SVGAGI (reference sequence). The CDR3 is made up of 15 amino acids. The CDR3 DNA reads TGTGCCAGCAGTGACTCCAACAGGGCCCCAGATACGCAGTATTTT. This sequence encodes CASSDSNRAPDTQYF.

The CDR3 reads CASSLGAANEQFF. The CDR3, as DNA: TGTGCCAGCAGCTTAGGGGCAGCCAATGAGCAGTTCTTC. The chain couples TRBV11-3 to TRBJ2-1, with D hard to call. Trimming pared 1 base from V and 6 bases from J, leaving 7 bases between. The CDR3 runs 13 residues. Looked up from germline, CDR1 is SGHNT and CDR2 is YENEEA.

This clone was detected a few times. The chain employs TRBV6-5 and TRBJ1-5; no definite D call. This CDR3 comprises 13 residues. Germline loops: CDR1 MNHEY, CDR2 SVGAGI. Trimming shortened V by 7 bases and J by 4 bases, and 11 bases separated the two germline ends. The CDR3 spells CASTSTNNQPQHF. In DNA form, the CDR3 reads TGTGCCAGCACCAGCACTAATAATCAGCCCCAGCATTTT.

The V and J genes are TRBV9 and TRBJ2-3, with D tentatively TRBD1 (6 bases). Germline V gives CDR1 SGDLS, CDR2 YYNGEE. The germline V and J ends were trimmed by 0 bases and 4 bases, with 12 bases remaining between them. This CDR3 contains 15 residues. The CDR3 here is CASSVGQARADTQYF. CDR3 DNA sequence: TGTGCCAGCAGCGTAGGACAGGCGAGGGCAGATACGCAGTATTTT.

The V gene is TRBV5-1, the J gene TRBJ1-1; 10 bases agree with TRBD1. V shed 6 bases, J shed 0 bases, and the junction held 11 bases outside the gene matches. Germline CDR1 SGHRS, CDR2 YFSETQ. This CDR3 comprises 17 residues. CDR3 protein: CASIQTDRGLMNTEAFF. The CDR3 DNA is TGCGCCAGCATACAAACCGACAGGGGGCTTATGAACACTGAAGCTTTCTTT.

The V call is TRBV5-1, the J call TRBJ1-2; tentative D call: TRBD1 (6 bases). CDR1 is SGHRS and CDR2 is YFSETQ in the germline V gene. This CDR3 has 13 residues. The V end lost 4 bases, the J end lost 2 bases, and 9 bases lay between the germline ends. This CDR3 is CASSQTGNYGYTF. The CDR3 DNA reads as TGCGCCAGCAGCCAGACAGGCAACTATGGCTACACCTTC. The variable domain in full, with the rest retrieved from reference TRBV5-1 and TRBJ1-2, is KAGVTQTPRYLIKTRGQQVTLSCSPISGHRSVSWYQQTPGQGLQFLFEYFSETQRNKGNFPGRFSGRQFSNSRSEMNVSTLELGDSALYLCASSQTGNYGYTFGSGTRLTVV.

This clone was seen a handful of times. This chain links TRBV6-6 with TRBJ2-1; D is ambiguous. In germline, CDR1 is MNHNY, CDR2 SVGAGI (reference sequence). There are 14 residues in the CDR3. Between the trimmed V and J ends, which lost 0 bases and 4 bases, there was a span of 7 bases. The CDR3 DNA reads TGTGCCAGCAGTTACTCCACAGTTTACAATGAGCAGTTCTTC. The encoded protein is CASSYSTVYNEQFF.

CDR3 protein: CASSQDPRGSGSGQYF. The CDR3 nucleotides are TGTGCCAGCAGCCAAGACCCCCGGGGGTCAGGTAGTGGCCAGTACTTC. This chain joins TRBV3-1 (or the pseudogene TRBV3-2) and TRBJ2-5; a possible D gene is TRBD2 (6 bases). V was pared by 0 bases and J by 10 bases, with 21 bases between. CDR3 length equals 16 residues. Germline assignment: CDR1 LGHDT and CDR2 YNNKEL (reference sequence).

This chain links TRBV9 with TRBJ1-1; 9 bases are a match to TRBD1. The CDR3 has 13 residues. Germline CDR1 SGDLS, CDR2 YYNGEE. V shed 5 bases and J 5 bases; nucleotides not matched to a gene: 4. This CDR3 reads CASRGQGLTEAFF. For the CDR3, the DNA is TGTGCCAGCAGGGGACAGGGACTAACTGAAGCTTTCTTT.